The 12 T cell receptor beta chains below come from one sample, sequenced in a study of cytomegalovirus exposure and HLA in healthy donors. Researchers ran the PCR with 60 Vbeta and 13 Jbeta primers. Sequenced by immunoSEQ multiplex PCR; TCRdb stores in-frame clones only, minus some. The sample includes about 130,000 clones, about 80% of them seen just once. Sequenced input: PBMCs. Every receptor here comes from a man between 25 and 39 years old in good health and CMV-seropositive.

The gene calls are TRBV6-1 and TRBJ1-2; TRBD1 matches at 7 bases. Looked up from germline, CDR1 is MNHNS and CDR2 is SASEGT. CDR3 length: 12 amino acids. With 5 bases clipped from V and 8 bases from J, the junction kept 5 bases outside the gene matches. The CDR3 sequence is CASSPRQGGYTF. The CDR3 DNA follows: TGTGCCAGCAGTCCCAGACAGGGAGGCTACACCTTC.

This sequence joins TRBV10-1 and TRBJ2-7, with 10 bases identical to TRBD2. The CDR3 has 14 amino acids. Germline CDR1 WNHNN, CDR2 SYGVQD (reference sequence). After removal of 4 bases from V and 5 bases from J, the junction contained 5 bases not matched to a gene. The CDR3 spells CASSVSGLANEQYF. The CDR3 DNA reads TGCGCCAGCAGTGTTTCGGGACTAGCGAACGAGCAGTACTTC.

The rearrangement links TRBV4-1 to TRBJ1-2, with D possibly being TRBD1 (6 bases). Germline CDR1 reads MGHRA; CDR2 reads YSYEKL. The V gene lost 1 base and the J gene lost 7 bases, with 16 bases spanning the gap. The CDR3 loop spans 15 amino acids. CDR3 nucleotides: TGCGCCAGCAGCCAAGTGTTACAGGGTGGACGTGGCTACACCTTC. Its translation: CASSQVLQGGRGYTF.

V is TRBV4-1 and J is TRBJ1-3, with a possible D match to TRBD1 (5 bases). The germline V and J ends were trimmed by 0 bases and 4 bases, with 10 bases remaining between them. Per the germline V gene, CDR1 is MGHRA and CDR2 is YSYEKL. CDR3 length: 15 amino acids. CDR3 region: CASSQDARQGNTIYF. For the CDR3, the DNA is TGCGCCAGCAGCCAAGATGCTCGACAGGGAAACACCATATATTTT.

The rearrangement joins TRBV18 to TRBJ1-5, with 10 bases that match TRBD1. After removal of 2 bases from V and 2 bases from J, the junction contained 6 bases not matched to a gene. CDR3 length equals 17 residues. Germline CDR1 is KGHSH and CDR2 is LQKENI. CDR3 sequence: CASSPLRDRGRNQPQHF. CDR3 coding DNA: TGTGCCAGCTCACCATTAAGGGACAGGGGACGCAATCAGCCCCAGCATTTT. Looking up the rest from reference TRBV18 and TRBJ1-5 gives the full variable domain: NAGVMQNPRHLVRRRGQEARLRCSPMKGHSHVYWYRQLPEEGLKFMVYLQKENIIDESGMPKERFSAEFPKEGPSILRIQQVVRGDSAAYFCASSPLRDRGRNQPQHFGDGTRLSIL.

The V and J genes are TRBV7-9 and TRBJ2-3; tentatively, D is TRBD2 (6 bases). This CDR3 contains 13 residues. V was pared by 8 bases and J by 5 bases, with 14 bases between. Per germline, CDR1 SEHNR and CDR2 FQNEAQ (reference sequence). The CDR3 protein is CASHLAGRDTQYF. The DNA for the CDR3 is TGTGCCAGCCACCTCGCGGGGAGAGATACGCAGTATTTT.

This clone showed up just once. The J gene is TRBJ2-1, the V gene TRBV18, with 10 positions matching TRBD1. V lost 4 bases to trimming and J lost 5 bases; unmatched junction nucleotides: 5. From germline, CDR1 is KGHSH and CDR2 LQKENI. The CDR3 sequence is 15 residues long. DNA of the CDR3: TGTGCCAGCTCACTGACAGGGGGCCTAAACAATGAGCAGTTCTTC. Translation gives CASSLTGGLNNEQFF.

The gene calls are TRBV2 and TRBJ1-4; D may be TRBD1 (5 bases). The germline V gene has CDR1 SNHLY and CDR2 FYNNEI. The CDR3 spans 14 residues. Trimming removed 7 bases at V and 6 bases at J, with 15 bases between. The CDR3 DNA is TGTGCCAGCAAAGTGGTCAGGGCTCATGAAAAACTGTTTTTT. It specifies CASKVVRAHEKLFF.

The CDR3 DNA reads as TGTGCCAGCAGTGAAGTCCAGGGGGCTGGCTACACCTTC. Its translation is CASSEVQGAGYTF. The chain carries TRBV6-1 and TRBJ1-2; 8 positions match TRBD1. V was clipped by 1 base and J by 7 bases; unmatched bases: 2. The CDR3 has 13 amino acids. Germline CDR1 and CDR2: MNHNS and SASEGT.

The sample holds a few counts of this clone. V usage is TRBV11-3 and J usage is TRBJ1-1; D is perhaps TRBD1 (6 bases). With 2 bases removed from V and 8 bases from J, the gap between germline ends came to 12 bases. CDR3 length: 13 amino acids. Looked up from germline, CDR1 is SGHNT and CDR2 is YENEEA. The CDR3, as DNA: TGTGCCAGCAGCTTATCCAACAGGGCCGAAGCTTTCTTT. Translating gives CASSLSNRAEAFF.

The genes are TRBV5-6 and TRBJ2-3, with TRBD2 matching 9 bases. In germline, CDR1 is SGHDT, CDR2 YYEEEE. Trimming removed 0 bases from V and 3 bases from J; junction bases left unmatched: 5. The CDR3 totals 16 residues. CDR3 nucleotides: TGTGCCAGCAGCTTGGACGCGGGGGGGCGAACAGATACGCAGTATTTT. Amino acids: CASSLDAGGRTDTQYF.

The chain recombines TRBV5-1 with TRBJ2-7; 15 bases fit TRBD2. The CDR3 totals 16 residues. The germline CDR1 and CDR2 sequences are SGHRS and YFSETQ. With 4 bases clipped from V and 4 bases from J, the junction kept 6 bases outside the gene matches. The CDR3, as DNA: TGCGCCAGCAGCCCGGGACTAGCGGGGGGATCATACGAGCAGTACTTC. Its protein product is CASSPGLAGGSYEQYF.